This T cell receptor beta chain derives from a study of identifying expanded T cells in peripheral blood. Findings and caveats of the study: Across healthy donors, higher total template counts meant significantly greater approximately two-week count variance. Roughly 1.1 clones differed between technical replicates, versus about 17 and 20 over time.

During the collection period, no donor immune events like infections were recorded. Germline-derived CDR1 and CDR2 are MNHEY and SMNVEV (reference sequence). The CDR3 has 14 residues. V was pared by 5 bases and J by 8 bases, with 8 bases of the junction left unmatched. The data were produced by immunoSEQ multiplex PCR, yet TCRdb's version contains in-frame clones alone and is incomplete. The sample has about 80,000 clones, roughly 84% seen once. Note on this clone: Its antigen remains unidentified.

The chain carries TRBV27 and TRBJ1-2, with TRBD1 matching 10 bases. The sequence derives from a person between 18 and 70 years old in good health. The sample taken for sequencing was blood. Here the CDR3 reads CASSPSGQGWGYTF. CDR3 bases: TGTGCCAGCAGTCCCTCGGGACAGGGGTGGGGCTACACCTTC.